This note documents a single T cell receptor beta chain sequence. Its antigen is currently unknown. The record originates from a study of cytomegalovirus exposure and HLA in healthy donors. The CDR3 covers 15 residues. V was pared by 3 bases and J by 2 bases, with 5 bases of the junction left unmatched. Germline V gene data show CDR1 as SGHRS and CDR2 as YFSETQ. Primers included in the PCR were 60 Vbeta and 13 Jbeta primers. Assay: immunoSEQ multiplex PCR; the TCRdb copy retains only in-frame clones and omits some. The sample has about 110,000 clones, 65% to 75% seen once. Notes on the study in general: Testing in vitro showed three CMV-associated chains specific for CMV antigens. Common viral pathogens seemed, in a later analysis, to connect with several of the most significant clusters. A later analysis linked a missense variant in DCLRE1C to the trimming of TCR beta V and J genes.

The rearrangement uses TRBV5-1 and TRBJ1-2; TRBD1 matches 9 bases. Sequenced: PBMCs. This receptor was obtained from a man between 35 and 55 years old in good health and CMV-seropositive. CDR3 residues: CASSWGTGSNYGYTF. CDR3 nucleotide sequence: TGCGCCAGCAGCTGGGGGACAGGGTCAAACTATGGCTACACCTTC.